The clone carrying this T cell receptor (beta chain) was seen ten or more times. Its antigen is as yet unknown. The data belong to a study of neurological immune-mediated disorders. Described time point: longitudinal time-point 2. V lost 2 bases and J lost 3; bases outside the gene matches: 10. Germline assignment: CDR1 DFQATT and CDR2 SNEGSKA (reference sequence). The CDR3 is made up of 15 amino acids. Findings of the study overall: When the repertoires were grouped phylogenetically, those of 18 of the 34 multiple sclerosis patients came together in a single cluster of related CDR3 sequences, which points to a possible repertoire-level signature. None of the CDR3 amino acid sequences of expanded clones recurred across subjects, suggesting private repertoires in all groups.

Template-switch 5'RACE cDNA synthesis added a 10-nucleotide unique molecular identifier. MiXCR, run by TCRdb on the 5' RACE reads, gives a single entry per CDR3 protein. This sample carries about 80,000 distinct CDR3 sequences, approximately 5.8% of them seen once, and the ten largest clones take 7.9%. The rearrangement links TRBV20-1 to TRBJ2-7; 7 nucleotides line up with TRBD2. Source material: PBMCs. The clonotype originates from a woman aged 60-75 years with multiple sclerosis. Written as DNA, the CDR3 is TGCAGTGCTAGAACCTCCGGGACTAAGGACTACGAGCAGTACTTC. Its protein is CSARTSGTKDYEQYF.